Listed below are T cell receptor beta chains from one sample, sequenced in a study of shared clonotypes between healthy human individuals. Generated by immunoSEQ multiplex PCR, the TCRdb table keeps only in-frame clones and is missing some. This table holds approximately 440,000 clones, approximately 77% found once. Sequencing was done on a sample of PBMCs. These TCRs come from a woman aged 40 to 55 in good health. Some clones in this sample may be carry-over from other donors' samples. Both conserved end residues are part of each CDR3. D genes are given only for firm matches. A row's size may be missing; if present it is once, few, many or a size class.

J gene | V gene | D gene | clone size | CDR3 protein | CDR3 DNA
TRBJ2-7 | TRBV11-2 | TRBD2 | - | CASSPNSGSSEQYF | TGTGCCAGCAGCCCGAATAGCGGGTCGAGCGAGCAGTACTTC
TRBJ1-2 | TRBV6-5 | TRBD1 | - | CASSRGTGDPYGYTF | TGTGCCAGCAGTAGAGGGACAGGGGATCCCTATGGCTACACCTTC
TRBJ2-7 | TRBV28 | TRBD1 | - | CASNPSDRGKQYF | TGTGCCAGCAACCCCTCGGACAGGGGGAAGCAGTACTTC
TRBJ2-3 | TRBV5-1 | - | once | CASSLGGQSDTQYF | TGCGCCAGCAGCTTGGGAGGACAGTCAGATACGCAGTATTTT
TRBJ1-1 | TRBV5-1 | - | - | CASSWEGWNTEAFF | TGCGCCAGCAGCTGGGAAGGGTGGAACACTGAAGCTTTCTTT
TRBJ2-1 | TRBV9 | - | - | CASSVAGDDYNEQFF | TGTGCCAGCAGCGTAGCTGGGGACGACTACAATGAGCAGTTCTTC
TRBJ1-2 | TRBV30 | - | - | CAWSVVQWEGYTF | TGTGCCTGGAGTGTAGTACAGTGGGAAGGCTACACCTTC
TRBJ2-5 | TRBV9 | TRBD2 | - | CASSVGASGRPGETQYF | TGTGCCAGCAGCGTAGGAGCTAGCGGGAGACCCGGGGAGACCCAGTACTTC
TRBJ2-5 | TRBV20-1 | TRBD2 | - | CSALGGETQYF | TGCAGTGCCCTGGGGGGGGAGACCCAGTACTTC
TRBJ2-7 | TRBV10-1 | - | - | CASSENTGGLQYF | TGCGCCAGCAGTGAGAATACAGGAGGACTCCAGTACTTC
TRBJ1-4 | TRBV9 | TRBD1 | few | CASSAMTGGESNEKLFF | TGTGCCAGCAGCGCCATGACAGGGGGCGAGTCTAATGAAAAACTGTTTTTT
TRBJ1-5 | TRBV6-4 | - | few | CASSGGAGQPQHF | TGTGCCAGCAGTGGCGGAGCGGGTCAGCCCCAGCATTTT
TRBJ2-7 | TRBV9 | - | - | CASSADSVSYEQYF | TGTGCCAGCAGCGCCGACAGCGTCTCCTACGAGCAGTACTTC
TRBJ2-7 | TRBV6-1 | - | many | CASSERATSSYEQYF | TGTGCCAGCAGTGAAAGAGCGACAAGCTCCTACGAGCAGTACTTC
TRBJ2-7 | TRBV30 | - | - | CAWSVADEQYF | TGTGCCTGGAGTGTCGCGGACGAGCAGTACTTC
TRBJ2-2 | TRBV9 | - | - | CASSSPSGPGELFF | TGTGCCAGCAGCTCTCCGAGCGGCCCCGGGGAGCTGTTTTTT
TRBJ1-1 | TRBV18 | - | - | CASSPPQGQMGTEAFF | TGTGCCAGCTCTCCGCCACAGGGTCAGATGGGCACTGAAGCTTTCTTT
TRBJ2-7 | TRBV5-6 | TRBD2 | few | CASSFSGLASEQYF | TGTGCCAGCAGCTTTTCGGGACTAGCGAGCGAGCAGTACTTC
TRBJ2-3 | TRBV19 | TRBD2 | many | CASRETGGRADTQYF | TGTGCCAGTAGGGAAACGGGAGGGCGAGCCGATACGCAGTATTTT
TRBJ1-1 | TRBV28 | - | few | CASSLTDSLNTEAFF | TGTGCCAGCAGTTTGACGGACAGCCTGAACACTGAAGCTTTCTTT
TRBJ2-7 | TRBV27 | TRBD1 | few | CASSRRPGQKYEQYF | TGTGCCAGCAGTCGACGCCCGGGACAGAAATACGAGCAGTACTTC
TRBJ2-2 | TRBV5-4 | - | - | CASSLYDSGRGLFF | TGTGCCAGCAGCTTGTATGATTCCGGAAGGGGGCTGTTTTTT
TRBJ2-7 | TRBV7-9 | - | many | CASSPPFRFGYEQYF | TGTGCCAGCAGCCCGCCCTTCAGGTTCGGCTACGAGCAGTACTTC
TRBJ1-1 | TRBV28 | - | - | CASSPHREATEAFF | TGTGCCAGCAGTCCCCACAGGGAGGCCACTGAAGCTTTCTTT
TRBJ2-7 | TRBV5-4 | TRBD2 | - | CASRLDGAGFDEQYF | TGTGCCAGCAGGTTGGACGGAGCGGGATTCGACGAGCAGTACTTC
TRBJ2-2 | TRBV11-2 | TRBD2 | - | CASSLDRASGGGELFF | TGTGCCAGCAGCTTAGATCGGGCTAGCGGTGGCGGGGAGCTGTTTTTT
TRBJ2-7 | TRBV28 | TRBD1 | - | CASSPLTLGGPYEQYF | TGTGCCAGCAGTCCCCTAACCCTAGGGGGCCCCTACGAGCAGTACTTC
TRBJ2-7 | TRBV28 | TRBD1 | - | CASKLTGGPYEQYF | TGTGCCAGCAAATTAACAGGGGGCCCCTACGAGCAGTACTTC
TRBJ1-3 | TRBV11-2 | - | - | CASNPGPISGNTIYF | TGTGCCAGCAACCCGGGTCCGATCTCTGGAAACACCATATATTTT
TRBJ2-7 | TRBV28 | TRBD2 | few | CASSPTPWGSGRKGYEQYF | TGTGCCAGCAGTCCTACCCCCTGGGGGAGCGGGAGGAAGGGCTACGAGCAGTACTTC
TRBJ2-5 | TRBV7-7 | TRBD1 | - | CASSLGGRGRETQYF | TGTGCTAGCAGCTTAGGGGGCAGGGGGCGCGAGACCCAGTACTTC
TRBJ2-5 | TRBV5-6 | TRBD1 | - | CASSEPTGAQETQYF | TGTGCCAGCAGCGAGCCGACAGGGGCCCAAGAGACCCAGTACTTC
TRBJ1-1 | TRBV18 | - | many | CASSPPLQGPNTEAFF | TGTGCCAGCTCACCACCCTTACAGGGACCGAACACTGAAGCTTTCTTT
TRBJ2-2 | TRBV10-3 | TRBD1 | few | CAISESAGGVGTGELFF | TGTGCCATCAGTGAGTCGGCAGGGGGCGTTGGCACCGGGGAGCTGTTTTTT
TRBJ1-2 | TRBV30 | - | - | CAWTVQSVNGYTF | TGTGCCTGGACAGTCCAAAGCGTCAATGGCTACACCTTC
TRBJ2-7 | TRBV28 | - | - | CASSPRGSGFVHEQYF | TGTGCCAGCAGTCCCCGGGGTAGCGGCTTTGTCCACGAGCAGTACTTC
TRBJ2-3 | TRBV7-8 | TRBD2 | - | CASSLASGKDTQYF | TGTGCCAGCAGCTTGGCTAGCGGGAAAGATACGCAGTATTTT
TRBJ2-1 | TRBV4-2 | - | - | CASSQGGGDRGNEQFF | TGTGCCAGCAGCCAAGGAGGAGGGGACCGGGGCAATGAGCAGTTCTTC
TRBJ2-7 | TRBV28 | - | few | CASSPPLYEQYF | TGTGCCAGCAGTCCCCCCCTCTACGAGCAGTACTTC
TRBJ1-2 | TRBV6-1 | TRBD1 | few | CASNPGTGGGYGYTF | TGTGCCAGCAATCCCGGGACAGGGGGCGGGTATGGCTACACCTTC
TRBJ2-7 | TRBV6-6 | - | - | CASSYVGGYYEQYF | TGTGCCAGCAGTTACGTTGGTGGCTACTACGAGCAGTACTTC
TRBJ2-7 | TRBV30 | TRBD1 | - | CAHHRQGVGEQYF | TGTGCCCACCACCGACAGGGGGTTGGCGAGCAGTACTTC
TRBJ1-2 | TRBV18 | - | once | CASSYPSNYGYTF | TGTGCCAGCTCATACCCTTCAAACTATGGCTACACCTTC
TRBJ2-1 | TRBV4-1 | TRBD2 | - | CASSQGLARTIYNEQFF | TGCGCCAGCAGCCAAGGACTAGCGAGAACCATTTACAATGAGCAGTTCTTC
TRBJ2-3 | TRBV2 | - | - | CASSLYTDTQYF | TGTGCCAGCAGCCTATACACAGATACGCAGTATTTT
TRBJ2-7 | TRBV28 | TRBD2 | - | CASRSRKLALAGSYEQYF | TGTGCCAGCAGGTCTAGAAAGTTAGCGCTAGCGGGGTCCTACGAGCAGTACTTC
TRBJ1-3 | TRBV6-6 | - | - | CASRSAGNTIYF | TGTGCCAGCAGGTCGGCTGGAAACACCATATATTTT
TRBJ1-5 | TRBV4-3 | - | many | CASSQVSGQPQHF | TGCGCCAGCAGCCAAGTATCGGGTCAGCCCCAGCATTTT
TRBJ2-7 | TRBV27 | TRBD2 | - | CASRGLAGSYEQYF | TGTGCCAGCAGGGGACTAGCGGGATCTTACGAGCAGTACTTC